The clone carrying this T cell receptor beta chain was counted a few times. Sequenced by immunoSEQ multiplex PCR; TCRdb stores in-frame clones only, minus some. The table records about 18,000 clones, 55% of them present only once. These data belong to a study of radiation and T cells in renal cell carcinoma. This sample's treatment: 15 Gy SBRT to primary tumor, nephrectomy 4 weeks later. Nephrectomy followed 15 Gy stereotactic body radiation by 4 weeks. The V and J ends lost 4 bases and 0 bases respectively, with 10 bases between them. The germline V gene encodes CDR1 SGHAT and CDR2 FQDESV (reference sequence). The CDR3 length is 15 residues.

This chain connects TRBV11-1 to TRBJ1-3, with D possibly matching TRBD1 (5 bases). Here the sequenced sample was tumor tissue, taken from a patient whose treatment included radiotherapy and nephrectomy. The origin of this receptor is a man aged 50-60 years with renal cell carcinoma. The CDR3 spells CASSSPGHSGNTIYF. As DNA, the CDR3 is TGTGCCAGCAGCTCACCCGGACACTCTGGAAACACCATATATTTT.